Below, 13 T cell receptor beta chains from the same sample are listed, as sequenced in a study of blood T cell repertoires in COVID-19. The protocol was immunoSEQ multiplex PCR, while the TCRdb copy is restricted to in-frame clones and leaves out a portion. The sample carries 300,000 to 350,000 clones, 87% recorded once. Sequenced: peripheral blood. The source is a man aged 25 to 40 with COVID-19, enrolled during active disease.

V and J are TRBV19 and TRBJ2-7; TRBD2 matches 15 bases. With 3 bases clipped from V and 4 bases from J, the junction kept 10 bases outside the gene matches. The germline CDR1 and CDR2 sequences are LNHDA and SQIVND (reference sequence). This CDR3 is built from 18 residues. The CDR3 reads CASSISAGGTSGRYEQYF. The CDR3 coding sequence is TGTGCCAGTAGTATTTCGGCAGGGGGGACTAGCGGGAGGTACGAGCAGTACTTC.

This chain connects TRBV4-3 to TRBJ2-7; D perhaps matches TRBD1 (5 bases). CDR1 is LGHNA, CDR2 YSLEER, per germline. CDR3 length: 14 amino acids. Trimming shortened V by 0 bases and J by 6 bases, and 12 bases separated the two germline ends. CDR3 loop: CASSQDPGSGEQYF. The DNA of the CDR3 is TGCGCCAGCAGCCAAGATCCAGGGTCGGGCGAGCAGTACTTC.

This chain uses TRBV5-1 with TRBJ2-1, with D possibly TRBD1 on 5 matching bases. The ends were cut back, 4 bases at V and 6 bases at J, with 17 bases in the middle. Germline V lookup: CDR1 SGHRS, CDR2 YFSETQ. The CDR3 is 15 amino acids. CDR3: CASSLGVFAGNEQFF. CDR3 DNA sequence: TGCGCCAGCAGCCTAGGGGTGTTCGCCGGCAATGAGCAGTTCTTC.

The chain couples TRBV11-2 to TRBJ2-1; 7 bases agree with TRBD2. V dropped 1 base and J dropped 5; count of bases not matched to a gene: 11. The length of the CDR3 is 17 residues. The V gene's germline CDR1 is SGHAT and CDR2 FQNNGV. The CDR3 DNA is TGTGCCAGCAGCTTAGTATTGGGCGGGAGTGCGAACAATGAGCAGTTCTTC. It is translated as CASSLVLGGSANNEQFF.

The genes are TRBV5-1 and TRBJ1-2, with TRBD1 matching over 8 bases. Losses at the gene ends were 4 bases for V and 4 bases for J; bases not matched to a gene: 6. The V gene's germline CDR1 is SGHRS and CDR2 YFSETQ. CDR3 size: 14 residues. The CDR3 nucleotides are TGCGCCAGCAGCCAGGGGACAGGCCCCTATGGCTACACCTTC. It yields the protein CASSQGTGPYGYTF. Full variable domain (remainder filled in from reference TRBV5-1 and TRBJ1-2): KAGVTQTPRYLIKTRGQQVTLSCSPISGHRSVSWYQQTPGQGLQFLFEYFSETQRNKGNFPGRFSGRQFSNSRSEMNVSTLELGDSALYLCASSQGTGPYGYTFGSGTRLTVV.

This chain uses TRBV5-1 with TRBJ1-6; 8 positions agree with TRBD1. V was pared by 4 bases and J by 7 bases, with 13 bases of the junction left unmatched. Per germline, CDR1 SGHRS and CDR2 YFSETQ. CDR3 length: 17 amino acids. CDR3 region: CASSPGGGQGRNSPLHF. CDR3 sequence (DNA): TGCGCCAGCAGCCCCGGAGGCGGACAGGGCCGGAATTCACCCCTCCACTTT.

This sequence joins TRBV6-5 and TRBJ2-3; 8 bases agree with TRBD2. Germline assignment: CDR1 MNHEY and CDR2 SVGAGI. This CDR3 contains 15 residues. Unmatched junction bases numbered 7, after V lost 7 bases and J lost 1 base. The CDR3 coding sequence is TGTGCCAGCACCGAACCGGGGGGGGGCACAGATACGCAGTATTTT. Amino acids: CASTEPGGGTDTQYF.

The chain uses TRBV18 and TRBJ1-5; D may be TRBD1 (5 bases). The length of the CDR3 is 19 residues. CDR1 and CDR2 from the germline V gene are KGHSH and LQKENI. Between the trimmed V and J ends, which lost 3 bases and 6 bases, there was a span of 27 bases. The CDR3 nucleotides are TGTGCCAGCTCACCCCTCCCCCCCCGAATGACAGAAAGTAGTCAGCCCCAGCATTTT. This encodes CASSPLPPRMTESSQPQHF.

V and J are TRBV6-2 or TRBV6-3 and TRBJ2-7, with 7 bases matching TRBD2. J was trimmed by 3 bases and V by 2 bases; bases with no gene match: 10. Per germline, CDR1 MNHEY and CDR2 SVGEGT. This CDR3 has 16 residues. The DNA of the CDR3 is TGTGCCAGCAGTTACCTAGAATCGGGAGGACGCTACGAGCAGTACTTC. Amino acids: CASSYLESGGRYEQYF.

V usage is TRBV7-8 and J usage is TRBJ2-7; maybe TRBD1 (6 bases). Trimming took off 4 bases at V and 0 bases at J, with 16 bases between the two ends. The CDR3 contains 16 residues. Germline V CDR1 and CDR2: SGHVS, FQNEAQ. The CDR3 nucleotides are TGTGCCAGCAGCTCAGTAGTCAGGGGCCTCTCCTACGAGCAGTACTTC. Protein sequence: CASSSVVRGLSYEQYF.

The rearrangement links TRBV20-1 to TRBJ2-3; TRBD2 might be the D (5 bases). The CDR3 runs 14 residues. V was trimmed by 3 bases and J by 3 bases, leaving 13 bases between them. Germline V gene lookup returns CDR1 DFQATT and CDR2 SNEGSKA (reference sequence). CDR3 DNA: TGCAGTGCTAGTGTAGCGATGGGGACAGATACGCAGTATTTT. Protein product: CSASVAMGTDTQYF.

This rearrangement joins TRBV9 to TRBJ2-3; a weak D match, TRBD1 (6 bases). The CDR3 spans 17 residues. V shed 0 bases and J shed 0 bases, with 14 bases lying between them. Looked up from germline, CDR1 is SGDLS and CDR2 is YYNGEE. CDR3: CASSVGQGTASTDTQYF. As DNA, the CDR3 is TGTGCCAGCAGCGTAGGTCAGGGGACCGCTAGCACAGATACGCAGTATTTT. The variable domain in full, with the rest retrieved from reference TRBV9 and TRBJ2-3, is DSGVTQTPKHLITATGQRVTLRCSPRSGDLSVYWYQQSLDQGLQFLIQYYNGEERAKGNILERFSAQQFPDLHSELNLSSLELGDSALYFCASSVGQGTASTDTQYFGPGTRLTVL.

The table lists this clone with a few counts. This sequence joins TRBV7-8 and TRBJ1-2, with TRBD1 as a possible D gene (5 bases). CDR3 length equals 11 residues. Germline values: CDR1 SGHVS, CDR2 FQNEAQ. Trimming pared 6 bases from V and 8 bases from J, leaving 10 bases between. In nucleotides, the CDR3 is TGTGCCAGCAGTTCAGGGCCAGGCTACACCTTC. This encodes CASSSGPGYTF.